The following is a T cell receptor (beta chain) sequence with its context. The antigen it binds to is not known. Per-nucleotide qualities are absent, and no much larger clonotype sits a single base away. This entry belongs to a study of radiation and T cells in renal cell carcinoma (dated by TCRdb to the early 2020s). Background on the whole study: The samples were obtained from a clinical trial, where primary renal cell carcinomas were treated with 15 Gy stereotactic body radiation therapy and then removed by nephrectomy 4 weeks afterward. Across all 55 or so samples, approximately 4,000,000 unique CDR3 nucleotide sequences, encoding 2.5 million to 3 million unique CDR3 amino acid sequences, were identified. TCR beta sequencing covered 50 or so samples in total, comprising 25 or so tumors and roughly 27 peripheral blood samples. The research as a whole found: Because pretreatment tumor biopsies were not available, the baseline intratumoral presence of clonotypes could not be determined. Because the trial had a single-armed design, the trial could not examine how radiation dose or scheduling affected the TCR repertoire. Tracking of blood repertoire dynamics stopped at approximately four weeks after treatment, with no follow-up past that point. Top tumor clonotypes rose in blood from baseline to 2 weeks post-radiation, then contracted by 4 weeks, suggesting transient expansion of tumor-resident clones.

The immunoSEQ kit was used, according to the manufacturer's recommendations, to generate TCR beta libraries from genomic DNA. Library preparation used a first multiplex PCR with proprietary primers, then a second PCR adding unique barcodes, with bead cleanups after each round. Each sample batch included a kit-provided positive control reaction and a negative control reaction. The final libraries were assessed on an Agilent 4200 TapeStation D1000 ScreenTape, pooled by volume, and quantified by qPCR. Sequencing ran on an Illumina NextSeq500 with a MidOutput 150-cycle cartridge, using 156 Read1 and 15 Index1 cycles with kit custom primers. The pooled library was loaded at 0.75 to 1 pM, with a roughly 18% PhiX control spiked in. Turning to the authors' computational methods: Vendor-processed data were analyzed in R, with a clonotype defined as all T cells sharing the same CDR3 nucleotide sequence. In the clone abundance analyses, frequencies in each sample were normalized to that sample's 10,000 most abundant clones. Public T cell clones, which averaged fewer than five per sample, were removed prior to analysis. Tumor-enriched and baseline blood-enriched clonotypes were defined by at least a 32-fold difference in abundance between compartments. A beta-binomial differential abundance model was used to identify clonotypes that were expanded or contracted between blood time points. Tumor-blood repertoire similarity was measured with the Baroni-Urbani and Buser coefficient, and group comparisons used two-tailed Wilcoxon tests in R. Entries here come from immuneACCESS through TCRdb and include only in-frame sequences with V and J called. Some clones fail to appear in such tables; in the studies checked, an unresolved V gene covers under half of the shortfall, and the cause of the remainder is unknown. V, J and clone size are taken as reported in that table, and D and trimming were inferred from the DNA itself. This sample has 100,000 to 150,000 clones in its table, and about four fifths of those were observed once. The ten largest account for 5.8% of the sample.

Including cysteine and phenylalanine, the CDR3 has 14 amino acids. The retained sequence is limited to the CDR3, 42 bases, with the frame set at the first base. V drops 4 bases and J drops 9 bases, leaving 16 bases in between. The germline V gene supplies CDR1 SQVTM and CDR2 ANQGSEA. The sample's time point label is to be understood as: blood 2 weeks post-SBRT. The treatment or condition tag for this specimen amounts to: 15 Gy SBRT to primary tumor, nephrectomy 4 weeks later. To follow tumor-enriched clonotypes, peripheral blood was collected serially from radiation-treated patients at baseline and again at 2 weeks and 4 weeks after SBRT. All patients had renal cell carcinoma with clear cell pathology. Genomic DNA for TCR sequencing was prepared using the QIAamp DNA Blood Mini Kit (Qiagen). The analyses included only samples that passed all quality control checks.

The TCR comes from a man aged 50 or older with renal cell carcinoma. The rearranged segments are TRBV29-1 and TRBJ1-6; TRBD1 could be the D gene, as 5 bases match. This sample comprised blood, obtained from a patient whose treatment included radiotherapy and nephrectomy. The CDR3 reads CSVAFDSGGSPLHF. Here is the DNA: TGCAGCGTTGCATTTGACAGTGGAGGTTCACCCCTCCACTTT.